These 21 T cell receptor beta chains were sequenced from one sample in a study of blood T cell repertoires in COVID-19. Data came from immunoSEQ multiplex PCR; TCRdb stores just in-frame clones and leaves some out. The sample lists 70,000 to 100,000 clones; less than 90% were seen once. The sequenced sample consisted of peripheral blood. The receptors here all came from an older man with active or convalescent COVID-19.

V and J are TRBV10-3 and TRBJ2-1, with D perhaps matching TRBD2 (7 bases). Trimming shortened V by 9 bases and J by 8 bases, and 14 bases separated the two germline ends. CDR3 length: 12 amino acids. Germline-derived CDR1 and CDR2 are ENHRY and SYGVKD. The CDR3 bases are TGTGCCATAACCGAGGGGGGGTATGAGCAGTTCTTC. It encodes CAITEGGYEQFF.

The V call is TRBV18, the J call TRBJ2-5; no definite D call. The CDR3 totals 11 residues. Germline V gene data show CDR1 as KGHSH and CDR2 as LQKENI. V lost 6 bases, J lost 2 bases, and 4 bases lay in between. The CDR3 region is CASSPQETQYF. As DNA, the CDR3 is TGTGCCAGCTCCCCTCAAGAGACCCAGTACTTC.

This clone was detected a few times. This chain uses TRBV28 with TRBJ1-6; maybe TRBD1 (6 bases). This CDR3 is 13 amino acids long. Germline assignment: CDR1 MDHEN and CDR2 SYDVKM. V was trimmed by 5 bases and J by 6 bases, leaving 8 bases between them. The CDR3: CASSRQVNSPLHF. The CDR3 nucleotides read TGTGCCAGCAGTCGACAGGTTAATTCACCCCTCCACTTT.

The genes are TRBV15 and TRBJ2-7, with a possible D match to TRBD1 (7 bases). The V end lost 3 bases, the J end lost 6 bases, and 12 bases lay between the germline ends. The V gene's germline CDR1 is LNHNV and CDR2 YYDKDF (reference sequence). The CDR3 spans 13 residues. The CDR3 spells CATSSYQGGEQYF. CDR3 coding DNA: TGTGCCACCAGCAGTTATCAGGGGGGCGAGCAGTACTTC.

V and J are TRBV30 and TRBJ1-3; TRBD1 might be the D (6 bases). Germline V gene lookup returns CDR1 GTSNPN and CDR2 SVGIG (reference sequence). The germline V and J ends were trimmed by 3 bases and 4 bases, with 10 bases remaining between them. The CDR3 contains 13 residues. The CDR3 is CAWSLTGGNTIYF. Written as DNA, the CDR3 is TGTGCCTGGAGCCTGACAGGAGGAAACACCATATATTTT. Full variable domain (remainder filled in from reference TRBV30 and TRBJ1-3): SQTIHQWPATLVQPVGSPLSLECTVEGTSNPNLYWYRQAAGRGLQLLFYSVGIGQISSEVPQNLSASRPQDRQFILSSKKLLLSDSGFYLCAWSLTGGNTIYFGEGSWLTVV.

The chain is built from TRBV7-9 and TRBJ1-5, with 7 bases aligning to TRBD1. With 6 bases clipped from V and 7 bases from J, the junction kept 6 bases outside the gene matches. Germline V gene data show CDR1 as SEHNR and CDR2 as FQNEAQ (reference sequence). This CDR3 contains 13 residues. The CDR3 nucleotides are TGTGCCAGCAGTGAGACAGGGAGGCAGCCCCAGCATTTT. Translating it yields CASSETGRQPQHF.

The chain is built from TRBV9 and TRBJ2-3, with 9 bases aligning to TRBD2. After removal of 0 bases from V and 5 bases from J, the junction contained 10 bases not matched to a gene. The CDR3 has 17 residues. Germline V gene sequence: CDR1 SGDLS, CDR2 YYNGEE. The CDR3 spells CASSVAAGGSVGDTQYF. The CDR3 DNA reads as TGTGCCAGCAGCGTAGCGGCGGGAGGGTCGGTTGGAGATACGCAGTATTTT.

V and J are TRBV27 and TRBJ1-3; 8 bases fit TRBD1. Per the germline V gene, CDR1 is MNHEY and CDR2 is SMNVEV (reference sequence). The length of the CDR3 is 15 residues. The V and J ends lost 6 bases and 4 bases, in that order; junction bases with no gene match: 8. CDR3 residues: CASSPWQGAGNTIYF. CDR3 DNA: TGTGCCAGCAGCCCGTGGCAGGGGGCAGGAAACACCATATATTTT.

The chain has TRBV19 and TRBJ1-3, with 8 positions matching TRBD1. The CDR3 sequence is 15 residues long. Germline CDR1 reads LNHDA; CDR2 reads SQIVND (reference sequence). V shed 6 bases and J 1 base; nucleotides not matched to a gene: 5. The CDR3 loop reads CASRLTGASGNTIYF. The CDR3 bases are TGTGCCAGTAGACTGACAGGGGCTTCTGGAAACACCATATATTTT.

The CDR3 nucleotides are TGTGCCACCAGTGATCCCAGGGGGTCGGGGGAAAAACTGTTTTTT. Protein sequence: CATSDPRGSGEKLFF. This chain connects TRBV24-1 to TRBJ1-4; 7 positions agree with TRBD1. The CDR3 covers 15 residues. The germline V gene has CDR1 KGHDR and CDR2 SFDVKD. Trimming took 3 bases from V and 8 from J; bases not matched to a gene: 8.

The rearrangement links TRBV4-3 to TRBJ2-1, with D possibly matching TRBD2 (6 bases). Per the germline V gene, CDR1 is LGHNA and CDR2 is YSLEER. This CDR3 region has 16 residues. Trimming cost V 0 bases and J 6 bases, with 15 bases left between them. The CDR3, as DNA: TGCGCCAGCAGCCAAGAATCTCAGGAGGGGCTCAATGAGCAGTTCTTC. This encodes CASSQESQEGLNEQFF.

The gene calls are TRBV2 and TRBJ2-1, with 8 bases identical to TRBD1. This CDR3 has 18 amino acids. Germline-derived CDR1 and CDR2 are SNHLY and FYNNEI. Losses at the gene ends were 4 bases for V and 0 bases for J; bases not matched to a gene: 11. The CDR3 DNA reads TGTGCCAGCAGTGCCGGACTTCGACAGGGGAGCTCCTACAATGAGCAGTTCTTC. The encoded protein is CASSAGLRQGSSYNEQFF.

The chain has TRBV12-5 and TRBJ1-3; the D is unclear. Trimming removed 4 bases at V and 0 bases at J, with 10 bases between. The CDR3 spans 15 residues. Per the germline V gene, CDR1 is LGHNT and CDR2 is FRNRAP. The chain's CDR3 is CASGWMGYSGNTIYF. In nucleotides, the CDR3 is TGTGCTAGTGGTTGGATGGGCTACTCTGGAAACACCATATATTTT.

This sequence joins TRBV5-6 and TRBJ2-1; 8 positions match TRBD1. V was pared by 4 bases and J by 2 bases, with 14 bases of the junction left unmatched. The germline V gene encodes CDR1 SGHDT and CDR2 YYEEEE. The length of the CDR3 is 18 residues. The DNA of the CDR3 is TGTGCCAGCAGCCAAGACCGGACAGGGCTTTTTGCCTACAATGAGCAGTTCTTC. Translated: CASSQDRTGLFAYNEQFF. Supplemented by reference TRBV5-6 and TRBJ2-1, the full variable domain reads DAGVTQSPTHLIKTRGQQVTLRCSPKSGHDTVSWYQQALGQGPQFIFQYYEEEERQRGNFPDRFSGHQFPNYSSELNVNALLLGDSALYLCASSQDRTGLFAYNEQFFGPGTRLTVL.

The rearrangement links TRBV5-5 to TRBJ1-1, with a tentative D call TRBD1 (6 bases). The CDR3 consists of 14 residues. Germline CDR1 is SGHKS and CDR2 is YYEKEE (reference sequence). With 0 bases removed from V and 5 bases from J, the gap between germline ends came to 11 bases. CDR3 region: CASSLVGRGTEAFF. CDR3 coding DNA: TGTGCCAGCAGCTTGGTTGGGAGGGGGACTGAAGCTTTCTTT.

The chain couples TRBV28 to TRBJ1-2; D may be TRBD1 (6 bases). CDR3 length: 11 amino acids. The ends were cut back, 4 bases at V and 7 bases at J, with 7 bases in the middle. Germline CDR1 is MDHEN and CDR2 is SYDVKM. The CDR3 DNA sequence: TGTGCCAGCAGTTCAGGGGTTGGCTACACCTTC. It is translated as CASSSGVGYTF.

The V call is TRBV6-5, the J call TRBJ2-5; D possibly corresponds to TRBD1 (5 bases). Between the trimmed V and J ends, which lost 6 bases and 5 bases, there was a span of 13 bases. This CDR3 is built from 13 residues. Germline assignment: CDR1 MNHEY and CDR2 SVGAGI. CDR3 region: CASSPDIEETQYF. In DNA, the CDR3 is TGTGCCAGCAGCCCGGACATAGAGGAGACCCAGTACTTC.

CDR3 nucleotide sequence: TGTGCCAGCAGTTTACAGATTCCCATAACCTCACCCCTCCACTTT. Translating gives CASSLQIPITSPLHF. The rearrangement links TRBV6-5 to TRBJ1-6; D is unclear. Germline V gene sequence: CDR1 MNHEY, CDR2 SVGAGI. V lost 4 bases, J lost 10 bases, and 17 bases lay in between. The CDR3 extends over 15 amino acids.

This sequence joins TRBV5-4 and TRBJ2-3; D might be TRBD2 (6 bases). Trimming shortened V by 1 base and J by 0 bases, and 9 bases separated the two germline ends. The CDR3 spans 15 residues. Germline CDR1 SGHNT, CDR2 YYREEE (reference sequence). The CDR3 here is CASSLTGTSTDTQYF. The CDR3 bases are TGTGCCAGCAGCTTGACGGGGACTAGCACAGATACGCAGTATTTT.

J is TRBJ1-1 and V is TRBV28; the match to TRBD1 covers 9 bases. V lost 8 bases, J lost 2 bases, and 6 bases stayed unmatched. Germline values: CDR1 MDHEN, CDR2 SYDVKM. This CDR3 has 14 residues. CDR3 sequence: CASATGQGNTEAFF. The DNA for the CDR3 is TGTGCCAGCGCGACGGGACAGGGAAACACTGAAGCTTTCTTT.

V usage is TRBV27 and J usage is TRBJ2-7, with 14 nucleotides matching TRBD2. There are 14 residues in the CDR3. After removal of 6 bases from V and 9 bases from J, the junction contained 7 bases not matched to a gene. Germline assignment: CDR1 MNHEY and CDR2 SMNVEV (reference sequence). CDR3 in amino acids: CASSPGLAGVLQYF. The CDR3 nucleotides are TGTGCCAGCAGCCCGGGACTAGCGGGAGTCTTGCAGTACTTC.